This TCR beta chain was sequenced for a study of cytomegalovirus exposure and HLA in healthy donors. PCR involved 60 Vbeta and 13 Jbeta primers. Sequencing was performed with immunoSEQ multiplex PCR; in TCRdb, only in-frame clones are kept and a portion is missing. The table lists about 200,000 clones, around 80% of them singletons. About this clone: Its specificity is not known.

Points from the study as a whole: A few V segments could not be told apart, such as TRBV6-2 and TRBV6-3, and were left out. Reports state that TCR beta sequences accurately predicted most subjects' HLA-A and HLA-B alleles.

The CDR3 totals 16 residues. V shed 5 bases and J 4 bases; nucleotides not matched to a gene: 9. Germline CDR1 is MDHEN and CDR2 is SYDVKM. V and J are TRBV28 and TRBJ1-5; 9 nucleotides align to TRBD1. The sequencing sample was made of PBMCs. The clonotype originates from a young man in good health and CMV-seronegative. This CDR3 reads CASSPRTGGGNQPQHF. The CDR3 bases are TGTGCCAGCAGTCCGAGAACAGGGGGCGGAAATCAGCCCCAGCATTTT.